The 2 T cell receptor beta chains in this list originate from one sample, sequenced in a study of blood T cell repertoires in COVID-19 (dated by TCRdb to 2018 to 2020). Library preparation used the immunoSEQ multiplex PCR assay. TCRdb provides this immuneACCESS table in a form limited to in-frame rearrangements. Some clones are lacking; in checked studies, under half of them reflect an unresolved V gene, and why the rest are absent is not known. The sample profile shows 150,000 or so clones; over 70% of them were found once. More than 40% of the sample is taken by the ten largest. Input material: peripheral blood. These receptors were obtained from a human donor in a cohort sampled during active COVID-19.

The chain uses TRBV2 and TRBJ1-2; no reliable D call. Germline assignment: CDR1 SNHLY and CDR2 FYNNEI. V was pared by 4 bases and J by 7 bases, with 10 bases between. The CDR3 extends over 12 amino acids. The DNA of the CDR3 is TGTGCCAGCAGTGGCGGATTCTCTGGCTACACCTTC. It translates to CASSGGFSGYTF. Variable domain in full (rest from reference TRBV2 and TRBJ1-2): EPEVTQTPSHQVTQMGQEVILRCVPISNHLYFYWYRQILGQKVEFLVSFYNNEISEKSEIFDDQFSVERPDGSNFTLKIRSTKLEDSAMYFCASSGGFSGYTFGSGTRLTVV.

This sequence joins TRBV6-5 and TRBJ2-2; D perhaps matches TRBD1 (5 bases). V dropped 5 bases and J dropped 1 base, with 8 bases sitting between them. Germline V gives CDR1 MNHEY, CDR2 SVGAGI. The length of the CDR3 is 14 residues. Here the CDR3 DNA reads TGTGCCAGCAGTCGACAGAAGAACACCGGGGAGCTGTTTTTT. This sequence encodes CASSRQKNTGELFF.